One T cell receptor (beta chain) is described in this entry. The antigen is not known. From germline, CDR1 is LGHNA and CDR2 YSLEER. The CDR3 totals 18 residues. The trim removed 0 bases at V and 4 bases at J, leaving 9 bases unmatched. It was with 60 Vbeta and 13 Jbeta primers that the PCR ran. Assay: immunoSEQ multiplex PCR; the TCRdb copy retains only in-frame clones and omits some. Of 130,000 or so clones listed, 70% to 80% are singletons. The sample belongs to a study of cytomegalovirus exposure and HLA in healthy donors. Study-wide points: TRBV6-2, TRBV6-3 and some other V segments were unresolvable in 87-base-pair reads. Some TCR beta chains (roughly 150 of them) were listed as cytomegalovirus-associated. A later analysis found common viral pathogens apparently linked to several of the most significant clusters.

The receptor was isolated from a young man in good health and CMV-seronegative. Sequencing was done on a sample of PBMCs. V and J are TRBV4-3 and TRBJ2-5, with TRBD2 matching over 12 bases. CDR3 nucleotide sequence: TGCGCCAGCAGCCAAGATTCGGCTAGCGGGGGGGCGGGAGAGACCCAGTACTTC. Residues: CASSQDSASGGAGETQYF.